One TCR beta chain is described in this entry. The data are from a study of CD8 T cells in Susac syndrome. Sequencing targeted TCR beta in T cells from blood (CD8+ and CD4+). Bulk CD8+ and CD4+ cells came from magnetic negative isolation; CD8+ TEMRA by FACS. V dropped 0 bases and J dropped 7 bases, with 13 bases sitting between them. The germline V gene encodes CDR1 GTSNPN and CDR2 SVGIG (reference sequence). The CDR3 extends over 14 amino acids. Reverse transcription of about 0.5 to 1 ug RNA used random hexamers. Amplification of TCR beta CDR3 was carried out by immunoSEQ multiplex PCR, which covered 54 Vbeta and 13 Jbeta segments. A single record per CDR3 protein comes from TCRdb applying MiXCR to the immunoSEQ multiplex PCR reads. In the table there are 65,000 to 80,000 distinct CDR3 sequences, around nine tenths of which are singletons.

Source material: CD8+ T cells from PBMCs. The chain has TRBV30 and TRBJ2-1, with no clear D. The TCR was taken from a human donor with multiple sclerosis. CDR3 sequence: CAWSVSDGWNEQFF. CDR3 in DNA: TGTGCCTGGAGTGTATCGGACGGCTGGAATGAGCAGTTCTTC.